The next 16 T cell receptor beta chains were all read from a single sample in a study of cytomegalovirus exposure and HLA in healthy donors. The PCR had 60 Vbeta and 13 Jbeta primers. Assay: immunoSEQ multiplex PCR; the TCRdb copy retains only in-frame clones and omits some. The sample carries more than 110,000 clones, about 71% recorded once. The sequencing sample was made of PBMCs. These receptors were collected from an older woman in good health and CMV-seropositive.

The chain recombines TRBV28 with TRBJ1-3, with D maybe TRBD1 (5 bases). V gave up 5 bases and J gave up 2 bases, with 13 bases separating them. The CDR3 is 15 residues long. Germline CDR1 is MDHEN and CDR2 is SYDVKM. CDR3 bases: TGTGCCAGCAGTGCTTCTGGACAACCTGGAAACACCATATATTTT. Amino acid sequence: CASSASGQPGNTIYF.

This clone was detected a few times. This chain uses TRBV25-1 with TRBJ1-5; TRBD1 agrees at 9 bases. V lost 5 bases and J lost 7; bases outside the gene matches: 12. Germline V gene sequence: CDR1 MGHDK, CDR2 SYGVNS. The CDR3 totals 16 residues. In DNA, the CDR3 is TGTGCCAGCAGTAGTCACGGACAGGGGCAGAGCCAGCCCCAGCATTTT. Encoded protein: CASSSHGQGQSQPQHF.

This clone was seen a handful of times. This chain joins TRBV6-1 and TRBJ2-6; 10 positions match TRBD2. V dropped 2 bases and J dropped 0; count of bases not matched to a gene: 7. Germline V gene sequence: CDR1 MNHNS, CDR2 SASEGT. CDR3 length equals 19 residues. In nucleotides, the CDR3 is TGTGCCAGCAGTGAAAAATCAGCGGGAGGGTACTCTGGGGCCAACGTCCTGACTTTC. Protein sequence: CASSEKSAGGYSGANVLTF.

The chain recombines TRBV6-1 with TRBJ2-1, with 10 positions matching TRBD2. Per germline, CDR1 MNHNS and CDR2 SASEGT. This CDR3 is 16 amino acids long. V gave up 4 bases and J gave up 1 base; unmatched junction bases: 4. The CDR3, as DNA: TGTGCCAGCAGTGTGGTTAGCGGGAGGTCCTACAATGAGCAGTTCTTC. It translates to CASSVVSGRSYNEQFF.

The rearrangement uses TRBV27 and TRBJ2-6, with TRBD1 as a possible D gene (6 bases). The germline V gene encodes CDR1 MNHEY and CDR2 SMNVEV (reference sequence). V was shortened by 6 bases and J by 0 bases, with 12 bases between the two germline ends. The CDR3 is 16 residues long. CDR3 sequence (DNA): TGTGCCAGCAGCTGGGGACAATCCTCTGGGGCCAACGTCCTGACTTTC. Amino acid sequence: CASSWGQSSGANVLTF.

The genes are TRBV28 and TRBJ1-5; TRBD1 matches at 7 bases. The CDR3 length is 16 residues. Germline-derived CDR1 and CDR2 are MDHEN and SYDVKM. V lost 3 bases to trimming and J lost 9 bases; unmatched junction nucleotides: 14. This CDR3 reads CASSFTGQVESRPQHF. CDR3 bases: TGTGCCAGCAGTTTCACTGGACAGGTCGAATCAAGGCCCCAGCATTTT. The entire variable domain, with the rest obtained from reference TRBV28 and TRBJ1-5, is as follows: DVKVTQSSRYLVKRTGEKVFLECVQDMDHENMFWYRQDPGLGLRLIYFSYDVKMKEKGDIPEGYSVSREKKERFSLILESASTNQTSMYLCASSFTGQVESRPQHFGDGTRLSIL.

CDR3 DNA: TGCGCCAGCATAGGCCAGGAGAACACTGAAGCTTTCTTT. Residues: CASIGQENTEAFF. The gene calls are TRBV5-1 and TRBJ1-1; D not certain. Trimming cost V 6 bases and J 1 base, with 10 bases left between them. CDR1 and CDR2 (germline): SGHRS, YFSETQ. The CDR3 totals 13 residues.

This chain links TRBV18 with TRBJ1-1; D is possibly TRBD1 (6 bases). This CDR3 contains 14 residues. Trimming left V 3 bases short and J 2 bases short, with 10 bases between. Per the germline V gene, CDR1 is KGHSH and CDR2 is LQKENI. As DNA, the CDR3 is TGTGCCAGCTCACCGGGACACCCCAACACTGAAGCTTTCTTT. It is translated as CASSPGHPNTEAFF.

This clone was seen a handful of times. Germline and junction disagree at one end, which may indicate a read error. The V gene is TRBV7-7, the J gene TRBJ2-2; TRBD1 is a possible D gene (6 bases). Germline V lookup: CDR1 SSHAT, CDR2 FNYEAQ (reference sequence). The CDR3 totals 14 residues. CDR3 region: CASSLDRYTGELFF. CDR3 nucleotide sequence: TGTGCTAGCAGTTTAGACAGGTACACCGGGGAGCTGTTTTTT.

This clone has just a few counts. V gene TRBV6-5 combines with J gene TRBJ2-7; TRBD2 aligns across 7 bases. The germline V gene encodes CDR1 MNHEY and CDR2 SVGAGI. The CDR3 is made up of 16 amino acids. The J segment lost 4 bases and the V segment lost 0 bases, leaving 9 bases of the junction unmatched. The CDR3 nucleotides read TGTGCCAGCAGTTACTCTCCGTCTAGCGGATTTTACGAGCAGTACTTC. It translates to CASSYSPSSGFYEQYF.

The CDR3, as DNA: TGTGCCAGCAACCCTTCAAAGGGCCAAGGGGATACCTACGAGCAGTACTTC. It yields the protein CASNPSKGQGDTYEQYF. The chain is built from TRBV7-8 and TRBJ2-7; maybe TRBD1 (5 bases). The germline V and J ends were trimmed by 7 bases and 2 bases, with 24 bases remaining between them. This CDR3 has 17 amino acids. Looked up from germline, CDR1 is SGHVS and CDR2 is FQNEAQ.

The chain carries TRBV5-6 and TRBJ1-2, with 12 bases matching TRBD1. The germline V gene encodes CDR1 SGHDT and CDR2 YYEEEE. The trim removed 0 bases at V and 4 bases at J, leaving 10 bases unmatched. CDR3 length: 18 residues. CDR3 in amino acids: CASSLVSGQGAFSYGYTF. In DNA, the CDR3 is TGTGCCAGCAGCTTGGTTTCGGGACAGGGGGCGTTTAGCTATGGCTACACCTTC.

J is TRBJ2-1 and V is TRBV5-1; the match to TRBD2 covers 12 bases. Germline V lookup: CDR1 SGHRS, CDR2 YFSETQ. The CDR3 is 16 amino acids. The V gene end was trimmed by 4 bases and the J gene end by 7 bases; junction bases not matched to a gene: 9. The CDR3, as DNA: TGCGCCAGCAGCCCGACCCTAGCGGGAGGGAGGAATGAGCAGTTCTTC. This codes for CASSPTLAGGRNEQFF.

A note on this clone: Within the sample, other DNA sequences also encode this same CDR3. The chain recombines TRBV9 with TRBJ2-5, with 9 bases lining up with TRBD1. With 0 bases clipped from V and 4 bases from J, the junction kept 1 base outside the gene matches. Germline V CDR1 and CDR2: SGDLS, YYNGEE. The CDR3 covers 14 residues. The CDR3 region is CASSVGQGGETQYF. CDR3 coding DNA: TGTGCCAGCAGCGTAGGACAGGGGGGAGAGACCCAGTACTTC.

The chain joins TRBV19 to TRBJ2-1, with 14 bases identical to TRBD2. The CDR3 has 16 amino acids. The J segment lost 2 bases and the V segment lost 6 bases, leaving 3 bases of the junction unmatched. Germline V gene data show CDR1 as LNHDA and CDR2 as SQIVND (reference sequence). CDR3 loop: CASRRLAGGAYNEQFF. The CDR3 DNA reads TGTGCCAGTAGACGACTAGCGGGGGGGGCCTACAATGAGCAGTTCTTC.

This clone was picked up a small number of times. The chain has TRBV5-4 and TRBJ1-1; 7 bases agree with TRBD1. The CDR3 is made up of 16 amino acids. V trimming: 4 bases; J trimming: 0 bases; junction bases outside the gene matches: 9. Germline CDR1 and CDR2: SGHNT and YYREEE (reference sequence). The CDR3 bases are TGTGCCAGCAGCCAGCTACAGGGGTTCATGAACACTGAAGCTTTCTTT. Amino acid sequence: CASSQLQGFMNTEAFF.